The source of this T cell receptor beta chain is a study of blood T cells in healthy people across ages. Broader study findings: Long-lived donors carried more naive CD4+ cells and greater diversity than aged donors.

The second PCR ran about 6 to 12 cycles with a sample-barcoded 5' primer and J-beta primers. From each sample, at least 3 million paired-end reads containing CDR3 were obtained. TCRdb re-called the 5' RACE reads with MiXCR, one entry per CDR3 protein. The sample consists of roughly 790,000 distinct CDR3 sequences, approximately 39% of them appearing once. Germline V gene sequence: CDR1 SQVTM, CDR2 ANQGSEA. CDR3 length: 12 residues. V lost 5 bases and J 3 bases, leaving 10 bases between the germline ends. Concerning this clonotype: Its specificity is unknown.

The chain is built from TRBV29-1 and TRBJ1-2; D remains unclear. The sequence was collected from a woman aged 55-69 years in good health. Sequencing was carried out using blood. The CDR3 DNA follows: TGCAGCGTTATCGAACAGTACTATGGCTACACCTTC. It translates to CSVIEQYYGYTF.